Reported below is one T cell receptor (beta chain). Its antigen is still unknown. In making TCR cDNA, 5'RACE template switching added a universal primer site and UMIs to it. TCRdb re-called the 5' RACE reads with MiXCR, one entry per CDR3 protein. The sample contains 250,000 to 350,000 distinct CDR3 sequences, approximately 10% of which appear only once. This CDR3 region has 16 residues. The germline V gene has CDR1 DFQATT and CDR2 SNEGSKA (reference sequence). Trimming left V 1 base short and J 10 bases short, with 23 bases between. The record originates from a study of T cells after yellow fever vaccination. The overall study: SMART-Seq v4 Ultra Low Input handled preparation of low-cell-number fractions.

Whole-study findings and limits: A large majority of primary-vaccination clones showed up again after the booster (just under 97% CD4, 85% to 90% CD8).

The genes are TRBV20-1 and TRBJ2-1; maybe TRBD2 (5 bases). Sequencing was performed on CD4+ T cells sorted from PBMCs, taken 5 days after the yellow fever booster vaccination. This TCR was sampled from a man between 18 and 29 years old who received the YFV17D yellow fever vaccine. The CDR3, as DNA: TGCAGTGCTAGAGTATCGGACTGGTCTCCGCCGATAGAGCAGTTCTTC. Residues: CSARVSDWSPPIEQFF.